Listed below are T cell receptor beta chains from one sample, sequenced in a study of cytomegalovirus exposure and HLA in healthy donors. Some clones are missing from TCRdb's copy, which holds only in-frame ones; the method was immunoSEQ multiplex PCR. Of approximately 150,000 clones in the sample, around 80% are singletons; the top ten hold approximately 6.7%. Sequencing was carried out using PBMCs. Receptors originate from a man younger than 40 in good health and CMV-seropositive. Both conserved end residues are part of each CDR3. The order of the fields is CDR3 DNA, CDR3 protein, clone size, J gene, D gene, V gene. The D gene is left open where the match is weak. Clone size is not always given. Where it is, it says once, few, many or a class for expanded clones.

TGTGCCAGCAGCTTATTCAGGGATGGTCCTCCCGCCACTGGGGATACGCAGTATTTT CASSLFRDGPPATGDTQYF - TRBJ2-3 - TRBV7-2
TGTGCCAGCAGCCGACTAGCACGGCTCTTC CASSRLARLF - TRBJ2-7 TRBD2 TRBV7-3
TGTGCCAGCAGCGCCCGACTAGCGACCCAACTCTTGGCAGATACGCAGTATTTT CASSARLATQLLADTQYF - TRBJ2-3 TRBD2 TRBV7-9
TGTGCCAGCAGTTTATCGGCAGGGACTCTACTCTACGAGCAGTACTTC CASSLSAGTLLYEQYF - TRBJ2-7 - TRBV27
TGTGCCAGCAGCTTAGGTCTCAGGGTGGCCGGGGAGCTGTTTTTT CASSLGLRVAGELFF - TRBJ2-2 - TRBV11-2
TGTGCCAGCAGCTCCTACAGGGAAGAAGATGGAAACACCATATATTTT CASSSYREEDGNTIYF - TRBJ1-3 - TRBV11-3
TGTGCCAGCAGCCAGGGAGAGACCCAGTACTTC CASSQGETQYF - TRBJ2-5 - TRBV7-3
TGTGCCAGCAGTTTGGGGGGACTAGCGACCAATGAGCAGTTCTTC CASSLGGLATNEQFF once TRBJ2-1 TRBD2 TRBV27
TGTGCCAGCAGCCCTTCCGGGACTAGCGGGAGAAATACGCAGTATTTT CASSPSGTSGRNTQYF - TRBJ2-3 TRBD2 TRBV28
TGCGCCAGCAGCCTTCACACCGGGACAACTGAAGCTTTCTTT CASSLHTGTTEAFF few TRBJ1-1 - TRBV5-1
TGTGCCAGCAGCTTAAGGGCGAGGGCGAACACTGAAGCTTTCTTT CASSLRARANTEAFF - TRBJ1-1 - TRBV7-2
TGTGCCAGCAGCGCCCGGGGGGCGGGGGTGCGAGGCGAGCAGTACTTC CASSARGAGVRGEQYF - TRBJ2-7 - TRBV9
TGCAGCGTTGAGACGGACAGGTCCTACGAGCAGTACTTC CSVETDRSYEQYF - TRBJ2-7 TRBD1 TRBV29-1
TGTGCCAGCTCAAAGGACAGGGGGCCTCAGCCCCAGCATTTT CASSKDRGPQPQHF - TRBJ1-5 TRBD1 TRBV18
TGCGCCAGCAGTGAGGTACCAGCGGGAGCTTACAATGAGCAGTTCTTC CASSEVPAGAYNEQFF - TRBJ2-1 TRBD2 TRBV10-1
TGTGCCAGCAGCCCGAGCGGGGGGGTTTACGAGCAGTACTTC CASSPSGGVYEQYF - TRBJ2-7 TRBD2 TRBV5-6
TGTGCCAGCAGCGCCGGTTTGGGACAGGCCTATGGCTACACCTTC CASSAGLGQAYGYTF - TRBJ1-2 TRBD1 TRBV7-2
TGTGCCAGCAGCCCCGTAGCGGGCGGGCACACAGATACGCAGTATTTT CASSPVAGGHTDTQYF - TRBJ2-3 TRBD2 TRBV7-2
TGTGCCAGAAGCTCCTCGGAGCGACAGAGCTCCTACAATGAGCAGTTCTTC CARSSSERQSSYNEQFF - TRBJ2-1 - TRBV5-3
TGTGCCAGCTCACCGGTAAGGGGGCCCACAGATACGCAGTATTTT CASSPVRGPTDTQYF - TRBJ2-3 TRBD1 TRBV18
TGTGCCAGCAGCTCGGTCCTCTACGAGCAGTACTTC CASSSVLYEQYF few TRBJ2-7 - TRBV7-9
TGTGCCAGCACACGGTCGGGACTAGCAACCGGGGAGCTGTTTTTT CASTRSGLATGELFF - TRBJ2-2 TRBD2 TRBV2
TGTGCCAGCAGCTTAGGCAAGCGGGAGGGGAAAGAGCAGTACTTC CASSLGKREGKEQYF - TRBJ2-7 TRBD2 TRBV7-6
TGTGCCAGTAGAGGAGACTACAATGAGCAGTTCTTC CASRGDYNEQFF few TRBJ2-1 - TRBV2
TGTGCCAGCAGCTTTTCAGGGTTCTATGGCTACACCTTC CASSFSGFYGYTF - TRBJ1-2 - TRBV7-2
TGTGCCAGCAACCCGACAAGCACAGATACGCAGTATTTT CASNPTSTDTQYF - TRBJ2-3 - TRBV6-1
TGCGCCAGCAGCCAAGATCCCAGGACAAACTATGGCTACACCTTC CASSQDPRTNYGYTF - TRBJ1-2 - TRBV4-1
TGTGCCAGCACCGAAAAGGACTACACAGATACGCAGTATTTT CASTEKDYTDTQYF - TRBJ2-3 - TRBV7-2
TGCGCCAGCAGAGCCGGACAGGGTGCGGGGACAGATACGCAGTATTTT CASRAGQGAGTDTQYF - TRBJ2-3 TRBD1 TRBV5-1
TGTGCCAGTCAAGGGACTAGCGGGGTATCCTACAATGAGCAGTTCTTC CASQGTSGVSYNEQFF - TRBJ2-1 TRBD2 TRBV19
TGTGCCAGCAGCCCGATGGGGGAGGGGGGCACTGAAGCTTTCTTT CASSPMGEGGTEAFF - TRBJ1-1 - TRBV5-4
TGTGCCAGCAGAGAGACAGGGGTCGGAGAAAAACTGTTTTTT CASRETGVGEKLFF - TRBJ1-4 TRBD1 TRBV28
TGTGCCAGCAGTTCCTGGGACAGGGTCTACGAGCAGTACTTC CASSSWDRVYEQYF - TRBJ2-7 TRBD1 TRBV27
TGCGCCAGCAGCCAGCGGCCTAGCGGGGGCACAGATACGCAGTATTTT CASSQRPSGGTDTQYF once TRBJ2-3 TRBD2 TRBV4-1
TGTGCCAGCAGTCCGACTAGCGGAGCTTCCCAAGAGACCCAGTACTTC CASSPTSGASQETQYF few TRBJ2-5 TRBD2 TRBV27
TGTGCCAGTAGTATGAGGGGCGGGACAGGGACCTACGAGCAGTACTTC CASSMRGGTGTYEQYF few TRBJ2-7 TRBD1 TRBV19
TGTGCCAGCAGTCCAAGGGACTTGCTAACAGGTACGCAGTATTTT CASSPRDLLTGTQYF once TRBJ2-3 - TRBV6-1
TGTGCCAGTTTAGCTAGGGGGCAGTCAAGTGAAAAACTGTTTTTT CASLARGQSSEKLFF - TRBJ1-4 TRBD1 TRBV27
TGTGCCTGGATAGCCCAGGGAGAGACCCAGTACTTC CAWIAQGETQYF - TRBJ2-5 - TRBV30
TGCGCCAGCATGGCCGGCTCTTCCGGGACAGAGCACACCGGGGAGCTGTTTTTT CASMAGSSGTEHTGELFF - TRBJ2-2 TRBD1 TRBV4-1
TGCGCCAGCAGTGAGAAGTACTATCAGCCCCAGCATTTT CASSEKYYQPQHF - TRBJ1-5 - TRBV10-2
TGTTCCAGCAGCTTAGTCGACCCTCGAGGGTCTGAAGCTTTCTTT CSSSLVDPRGSEAFF - TRBJ1-1 - TRBV7-9
TGTGCCACCAGCAGAGAACACCTGAACACTGAAGCTTTCTTT CATSREHLNTEAFF once TRBJ1-1 - TRBV15
TGCGCCAGCAGCGGAAACTCTGGGACTAGCGGGAGGGCCCCGAGCTCCTACGAGCAGTACTTC CASSGNSGTSGRAPSSYEQYF - TRBJ2-7 TRBD2 TRBV5-1
TGCGCCAGCAGCTTATACGGGACTCCTCCATCCTACAATGAGCAGTTCTTC CASSLYGTPPSYNEQFF - TRBJ2-1 - TRBV5-1
TGTGCCAGCAAGCGGGGGGGCCAAAGCACAGATACGCAGTATTTT CASKRGGQSTDTQYF - TRBJ2-3 TRBD2 TRBV2
TGTGCCAGTAGTCCTACAGGGGGCAATCAGCCCCAGCATTTT CASSPTGGNQPQHF - TRBJ1-5 TRBD1 TRBV19
TGCGCCAGCAACGTACTGGGACAGGGTAACACTGAAGCTTTCTTT CASNVLGQGNTEAFF - TRBJ1-1 TRBD1 TRBV4-1
TGTGCCAGCAGTCGACTCAACGGGACAGGGGTATCGACTAATGAAAAACTGTTTTTT CASSRLNGTGVSTNEKLFF - TRBJ1-4 TRBD1 TRBV6-4
TGTGCTAGTGGTTTACCGCCCGGGACAGGGGACACCGGGGAGCTGTTTTTT CASGLPPGTGDTGELFF - TRBJ2-2 TRBD1 TRBV12-5
TGCGCCAGCAGCCAAGTGGGGGGAAGTGGCTACACCTTC CASSQVGGSGYTF once TRBJ1-2 - TRBV4-3
TGTGCCAGCAGACACACAGGGGGGCGGACTGAAGCTTTCTTT CASRHTGGRTEAFF few TRBJ1-1 TRBD1 TRBV28
TGTGCCAGCAGCTTAGCCTACAGGGGGACGAGGACTGAAGCTTTCTTT CASSLAYRGTRTEAFF once TRBJ1-1 TRBD1 TRBV7-6
TGTGCCAGCCGGTTCTCGAACACCGGGGAGCTGTTTTTT CASRFSNTGELFF - TRBJ2-2 - TRBV13
TGTGCCAGCAGTGAAGAGTTTGACAGCTCCTACGAGCAGTACTTC CASSEEFDSSYEQYF once TRBJ2-7 - TRBV2